A single sample gave rise to the 17 T cell receptor beta chains below, sequenced in a study of blood T cell repertoires in COVID-19. Libraries were prepared by immunoSEQ multiplex PCR; TCRdb keeps only in-frame clonotypes and omits some of them. The data contain approximately 260,000 clones, approximately 80% of them singletons. The source material was peripheral blood. Receptor source: a woman aged 40 to 50 with active or convalescent COVID-19.

The chain links TRBV25-1 to TRBJ1-1, with D possibly TRBD1 on 5 matching bases. V was shortened by 7 bases and J by 11 bases, with 17 bases between the two germline ends. CDR3 size: 12 residues. CDR1 is MGHDK and CDR2 is SYGVNS in the germline V gene. CDR3 nucleotides: TGTGCCAGCACCTCAGGGTCAGGGAGGGCTTTCTTT. Encoded protein: CASTSGSGRAFF.

This chain joins TRBV19 and TRBJ1-1; weak D call: TRBD1 (6 bases). CDR1 is LNHDA and CDR2 is SQIVND in the germline V gene (reference sequence). V dropped 4 bases and J dropped 5 bases, with 11 bases sitting between them. The CDR3 loop spans 13 amino acids. The CDR3 loop reads CASSTLGGTEAFF. As DNA, the CDR3 is TGTGCCAGTAGTACCCTAGGGGGAACTGAAGCTTTCTTT.

With respect to this clone: Other DNA sequences in the same sample also yield this CDR3. The rearrangement links TRBV10-3 to TRBJ1-4; D uncertain. Trimming shortened V by 4 bases and J by 8 bases, and 5 bases separated the two germline ends. This CDR3 has 11 residues. CDR1 is ENHRY, CDR2 SYGVKD, per germline. The CDR3 is CAISGGEKLFF. For the CDR3, the DNA is TGTGCCATCAGTGGAGGCGAAAAACTGTTTTTT.

The genes are TRBV28 and TRBJ2-5; TRBD2 is a possible D gene (5 bases). CDR3 length: 14 amino acids. Germline CDR1 is MDHEN and CDR2 is SYDVKM. V lost 5 bases, J lost 4 bases, and 14 bases lay in between. The CDR3 region is CASSVPGVGETQYF. The CDR3 bases are TGTGCCAGCAGTGTCCCCGGGGTTGGAGAGACCCAGTACTTC.

This clone was detected a few times. This CDR3 is CASSVAPGTGNTIYF. For the CDR3, the DNA is TGTGCCAGCAGCGTAGCTCCAGGGACAGGAAACACCATATATTTT. The chain joins TRBV9 to TRBJ1-3; D possibly corresponds to TRBD1 (6 bases). Deletions cut 0 bases from V and 4 bases from J, with 11 bases between. CDR1 is SGDLS, CDR2 YYNGEE, per germline. The CDR3 totals 15 residues.

The chain couples TRBV27 to TRBJ2-6; D uncertain. CDR3 size: 15 residues. Germline CDR1 and CDR2: MNHEY and SMNVEV (reference sequence). The V and J ends lost 2 bases and 0 bases respectively, with 5 bases between them. The CDR3, as DNA: TGTGCCAGCAGTTTAACAATCTCTGGGGCCAACGTCCTGACTTTC. Its translation: CASSLTISGANVLTF.

The gene calls are TRBV12-3 or TRBV12-4 and TRBJ1-2, with 12 bases fitting TRBD1. The CDR3 sequence is 13 residues long. V gave up 5 bases and J gave up 8 bases; unmatched junction bases: 3. The CDR3 bases are TGTGCCAGCAGTCCGGGACAGGGGGCAGGCTACACCTTC. Translating it yields CASSPGQGAGYTF.

The chain carries TRBV11-2 and TRBJ1-2; 9 bases fit TRBD1. CDR1 SGHAT and CDR2 FQNNGV come from the germline V gene. The CDR3 has 16 residues. Trimming took 5 bases from V and 2 from J; bases not matched to a gene: 9. The CDR3 DNA is TGTGCCAGCAGCCCCAGGACAGGGGCAAGGAACTATGGCTACACCTTC. Its translation is CASSPRTGARNYGYTF.

The table lists this clone with a few counts. CDR3 sequence: CASNSQGTYGYTF. The CDR3 region has the DNA TGTGCCAGCAATTCGCAGGGGACCTATGGCTACACCTTC. J is TRBJ1-2 and V is TRBV6-5; D is possibly TRBD1 (6 bases). CDR3 length equals 13 residues. V was shortened by 7 bases and J by 4 bases, with 13 bases between the two germline ends. The germline V gene encodes CDR1 MNHEY and CDR2 SVGAGI.

Of note for this clone: The same CDR3 also results from other DNA sequences found in this sample. The chain uses TRBV28 and TRBJ1-5; tentative D call: TRBD1 (6 bases). The ends were cut back, 5 bases at V and 4 bases at J, with 12 bases in the middle. This CDR3 is 14 amino acids long. Germline lookup yields CDR1 MDHEN and CDR2 SYDVKM. The CDR3 loop reads CASSLGQGNQPQHF. The CDR3 DNA sequence: TGTGCCAGCAGTCTGGGACAAGGAAATCAGCCCCAGCATTTT.

This rearrangement joins TRBV7-2 to TRBJ2-7; D is unclear. Germline CDR1 SGHTA, CDR2 FQGNSA. Between the trimmed V and J ends, which lost 2 bases and 6 bases, there was a span of 8 bases. There are 12 residues in the CDR3. The chain's CDR3 is CASSLQRGEQYF. CDR3 nucleotides: TGTGCCAGCAGCTTACAACGCGGCGAGCAGTACTTC.

The rearrangement joins TRBV12-3 or TRBV12-4 to TRBJ1-2, with a possible D match to TRBD1 (5 bases). This CDR3 has 13 residues. V dropped 3 bases and J dropped 1 base, with 6 bases sitting between them. Here the CDR3 reads CASSLTDNYGYTF. The CDR3 DNA reads as TGTGCCAGCAGTTTGACAGATAACTATGGCTACACCTTC.

The chain carries TRBV5-1 and TRBJ1-5; D might be TRBD1 (6 bases). Looked up from germline, CDR1 is SGHRS and CDR2 is YFSETQ. Trimming stripped 0 bases from V and 2 bases from J, with 12 bases between. This CDR3 has 16 amino acids. In nucleotides, the CDR3 is TGCGCCAGCAGCTTGGGGACAGCGAGACGCAATCAGCCCCAGCATTTT. It specifies CASSLGTARRNQPQHF.

The V and J genes are TRBV7-3 and TRBJ1-2; 10 nucleotides agree with TRBD1. J lost 3 bases, V lost 1 base, and 11 bases had no gene match. The CDR3 is 18 amino acids. Per the germline V gene, CDR1 is SGHTA and CDR2 is FQGTGA. CDR3 DNA: TGTGCCAGCAGCTTAAATGGACAGGGGGGATCGGGAGACTATGGCTACACCTTC. Amino acids: CASSLNGQGGSGDYGYTF.

This clone was seen a few times. V gene TRBV6-1 combines with J gene TRBJ2-4; 7 bases align to TRBD1. Germline V lookup: CDR1 MNHNS, CDR2 SASEGT. The CDR3 covers 15 residues. The V segment lost 6 bases and the J segment 0 bases; nucleotides outside the gene matches: 5. CDR3 in amino acids: CASRGTDLAKNIQYF. CDR3 in DNA: TGTGCCAGCAGAGGGACAGACCTAGCCAAAAACATTCAGTACTTC.

This chain uses TRBV27 with TRBJ2-1; possible D gene TRBD2, 6 bases. This CDR3 region has 13 residues. Germline V CDR1 and CDR2: MNHEY, SMNVEV (reference sequence). V was trimmed by 5 bases and J by 6 bases, leaving 11 bases between them. CDR3 protein: CASSLGLLNEQFF. CDR3 DNA sequence: TGTGCCAGCAGTCTGGGACTCCTCAATGAGCAGTTCTTC.

This clone is medium-sized within its sample. This chain joins TRBV19 and TRBJ1-1, with TRBD1 matching over 10 bases. CDR3 length: 17 residues. With V trimmed by 1 base and J by 0 bases, 5 bases remained unmatched. Germline V gene data show CDR1 as LNHDA and CDR2 as SQIVND (reference sequence). For the CDR3, the DNA is TGTGCCAGTAGTATAGGGACAGGGGGAAGGATGAACACTGAAGCTTTCTTT. Its translation: CASSIGTGGRMNTEAFF. The full variable domain, completed using reference TRBV19 and TRBJ1-1, is DGGITQSPKYLFRKEGQNVTLSCEQNLNHDAMYWYRQDPGQGLRLIYYSQIVNDFQKGDIAEGYSVSREKKESFPLTVTSAQKNPTAFYLCASSIGTGGRMNTEAFFGQGTRLTVV.